This note documents a single TCR beta chain sequence. This CDR3 region has 13 residues. Trimming removed 7 bases at V and 8 bases at J, with 17 bases between. Original data processing: Estimation of nucleated cell counts was performed using reference gene primer amplification. Here immunoSEQ multiplex PCR was the method, and the copy in TCRdb shows in-frame clones only, minus some. That table gives V, J and clone size, and the DNA gave D and trimming. Here the sample spans around 240,000 clones, around 83% being singletons. This record comes from a study of blood T cell repertoires in COVID-19. Study-level information: PBMCs, B-cell-depleted T cells, or T cells provided the cDNA or gDNA that made up the material.

V usage is TRBV23-1 and J usage is TRBJ1-2, with TRBD1 as a possible D gene (5 bases). TRBV23-1 is an ORF for which the function is uncertain. The source material was peripheral blood. The TCR comes from a man aged 35 to 55 with acute or convalescent COVID-19. CDR3 nucleotide sequence: TGCGCCAGCATCTGGCTCAGGGTAGCCGGCTACACCTTC. This encodes CASIWLRVAGYTF.